These 14 T cell receptor beta chains came from one sample sequenced in a study of cytomegalovirus exposure and HLA in healthy donors. Use of 60 Vbeta and 13 Jbeta primers characterized the PCR. Repertoires were generated with immunoSEQ multiplex PCR, while TCRdb's copy carries only in-frame clones and drops some. The sample holds approximately 60,000 clones, 83% seen once. The material sequenced was PBMCs. The source of these receptors is a man aged 30-40 years in good health and CMV-seronegative.

The rearrangement links TRBV7-8 to TRBJ2-5; 8 bases fit TRBD2. V was pared by 8 bases and J by 6 bases, with 11 bases of the junction left unmatched. This CDR3 contains 14 residues. Germline-derived CDR1 and CDR2 are SGHVS and FQNEAQ. CDR3 region: CASGSGLAPQTQYF. CDR3 bases: TGTGCCAGCGGCTCCGGACTAGCTCCTCAGACCCAGTACTTC. The complete variable domain, with remaining parts taken from reference TRBV7-8 and TRBJ2-5, reads GAGVSQSPRYKVAKRGQDVALRCDPISGHVSLFWYQQALGQGPEFLTYFQNEAQLDKSGLPSDRFFAERPEGSVSTLKIQRTQQEDSAVYLCASGSGLAPQTQYFGPGTRLLVL.

In its sample, this clone was seen a few times. The rearrangement uses TRBV6-5 and TRBJ1-1; D gene ambiguous. CDR1 and CDR2 from the germline V gene are MNHEY and SVGAGI. This CDR3 contains 13 residues. Trimming shortened V by 0 bases and J by 3 bases, and 5 bases separated the two germline ends. As DNA, the CDR3 is TGTGCCAGCAGTTACTCACTCTACACTGAAGCTTTCTTT. Encoded protein: CASSYSLYTEAFF.

The chain links TRBV18 to TRBJ2-5, with TRBD2 as a possible D gene (5 bases). This CDR3 has 13 residues. The V end lost 5 bases, the J end lost 2 bases, and 9 bases lay between the germline ends. Germline values: CDR1 KGHSH, CDR2 LQKENI. Written as DNA, the CDR3 is TGTGCCAGCTCAATAAGCGGTCAAGAGACCCAGTACTTC. Its protein product is CASSISGQETQYF. The entire variable domain, with the rest obtained from reference TRBV18 and TRBJ2-5, is as follows: NAGVMQNPRHLVRRRGQEARLRCSPMKGHSHVYWYRQLPEEGLKFMVYLQKENIIDESGMPKERFSAEFPKEGPSILRIQQVVRGDSAAYFCASSISGQETQYFGPGTRLLVL.

The chain employs TRBV4-3 and TRBJ2-5, with D possibly TRBD2 on 6 matching bases. The CDR3 length is 15 residues. CDR1 and CDR2 (germline): LGHNA, YSLEER. Trimming removed 1 base at V and 4 bases at J, with 13 bases between. CDR3 coding DNA: TGCGCCAGCAGCCAAGGCCGGGACTCTGGAGAGACCCAGTACTTC. This translates into CASSQGRDSGETQYF.

The rearrangement links TRBV5-1 to TRBJ2-7; 9 bases line up with TRBD1. The germline CDR1 and CDR2 sequences are SGHRS and YFSETQ. The CDR3 loop spans 13 amino acids. The J segment lost 5 bases and the V segment lost 2 bases, leaving 2 bases of the junction unmatched. The CDR3 DNA follows: TGCGCCAGCAGCTTAGGGGACAGGGACGAGCAGTACTTC. Amino acid sequence: CASSLGDRDEQYF.

This chain joins TRBV30 and TRBJ1-1, with TRBD1 as a possible D gene (6 bases). The V gene lost 3 bases and the J gene lost 5 bases, with 13 bases spanning the gap. The CDR3 totals 13 residues. Germline values: CDR1 GTSNPN, CDR2 SVGIG (reference sequence). This CDR3 is CAWRTGSQTEAFF. The CDR3 bases are TGTGCCTGGAGAACAGGGTCGCAAACTGAAGCTTTCTTT.

This clone was recorded only once. The gene calls are TRBV11-3 and TRBJ2-7, with 7 bases that match TRBD2. Per germline, CDR1 SGHNT and CDR2 YENEEA. V dropped 3 bases and J dropped 5; count of bases not matched to a gene: 4. This CDR3 is built from 13 residues. The CDR3 nucleotides read TGTGCCAGCAGCTTGGCGGGAGTCCACGAGCAGTACTTC. Translating gives CASSLAGVHEQYF.

This chain joins TRBV27 and TRBJ2-7; D might be TRBD1 (6 bases). The ends were cut back, 4 bases at V and 6 bases at J, with 13 bases in the middle. This CDR3 has 13 amino acids. Germline loops: CDR1 MNHEY, CDR2 SMNVEV (reference sequence). CDR3 coding DNA: TGTGCCAGCAGTTGGACAGTTCGAAGCGAGCAGTACTTC. It specifies CASSWTVRSEQYF.

In this sample, this clone turned up a few times. V and J are TRBV2 and TRBJ2-7; a weak D match, TRBD2 (5 bases). CDR1 is SNHLY and CDR2 is FYNNEI in the germline V gene. V was trimmed by 6 bases and J by 6 bases, leaving 12 bases between them. The CDR3 covers 12 residues. As DNA, the CDR3 is TGTGCCAGCAGGTGGGAGTGGTCCGAGCAGTACTTC. It codes for CASRWEWSEQYF.

The gene calls are TRBV19 and TRBJ1-1; possible D gene TRBD1, 6 bases. The germline V gene has CDR1 LNHDA and CDR2 SQIVND (reference sequence). The CDR3 consists of 14 residues. V lost 3 bases and J lost 5, with 13 bases in between. CDR3 sequence: CASSMGGGETEAFF. The CDR3 nucleotides read TGTGCCAGTAGTATGGGAGGGGGGGAGACTGAAGCTTTCTTT.

By sample share, this clone is medium-sized. V usage is TRBV6-6 and J usage is TRBJ1-5; D is ambiguous. Trimming left V 0 bases short and J 0 bases short, with 9 bases between. CDR1 is MNHNY and CDR2 is SVGAGI in the germline V gene (reference sequence). The CDR3 spans 16 residues. The CDR3 spells CASSYSTSHSNQPQHF. The CDR3 DNA sequence: TGTGCCAGCAGTTACTCGACTAGCCATAGCAATCAGCCCCAGCATTTT.

The rearrangement uses TRBV30 and TRBJ1-1; D possibly corresponds to TRBD1 (5 bases). CDR1 and CDR2 from the germline V gene are GTSNPN and SVGIG (reference sequence). V was trimmed by 2 bases and J by 4 bases, leaving 17 bases between them. The CDR3 totals 15 residues. Here the CDR3 reads CAWSSSGGLGTEAFF. CDR3 sequence (DNA): TGTGCCTGGAGTAGTTCGGGGGGGTTGGGCACTGAAGCTTTCTTT.

The V call is TRBV11-2, the J call TRBJ1-1; a possible D gene is TRBD1 (5 bases). CDR3 size: 15 residues. Trimming left V 5 bases short and J 4 bases short, with 17 bases between. The V gene's germline CDR1 is SGHAT and CDR2 FQNNGV. This CDR3 is CASSDRLQGSTEAFF. CDR3 nucleotides: TGTGCCAGCAGCGACCGGCTGCAGGGTAGCACTGAAGCTTTCTTT.

The chain recombines TRBV5-1 with TRBJ2-3; a possible D gene is TRBD1 (5 bases). This CDR3 is 14 amino acids long. Germline-derived CDR1 and CDR2 are SGHRS and YFSETQ. The germline V and J ends were trimmed by 2 bases and 6 bases, with 13 bases remaining between them. CDR3: CASSFNTGLDTQYF. In DNA, the CDR3 is TGCGCCAGCAGCTTTAACACAGGATTGGATACGCAGTATTTT.